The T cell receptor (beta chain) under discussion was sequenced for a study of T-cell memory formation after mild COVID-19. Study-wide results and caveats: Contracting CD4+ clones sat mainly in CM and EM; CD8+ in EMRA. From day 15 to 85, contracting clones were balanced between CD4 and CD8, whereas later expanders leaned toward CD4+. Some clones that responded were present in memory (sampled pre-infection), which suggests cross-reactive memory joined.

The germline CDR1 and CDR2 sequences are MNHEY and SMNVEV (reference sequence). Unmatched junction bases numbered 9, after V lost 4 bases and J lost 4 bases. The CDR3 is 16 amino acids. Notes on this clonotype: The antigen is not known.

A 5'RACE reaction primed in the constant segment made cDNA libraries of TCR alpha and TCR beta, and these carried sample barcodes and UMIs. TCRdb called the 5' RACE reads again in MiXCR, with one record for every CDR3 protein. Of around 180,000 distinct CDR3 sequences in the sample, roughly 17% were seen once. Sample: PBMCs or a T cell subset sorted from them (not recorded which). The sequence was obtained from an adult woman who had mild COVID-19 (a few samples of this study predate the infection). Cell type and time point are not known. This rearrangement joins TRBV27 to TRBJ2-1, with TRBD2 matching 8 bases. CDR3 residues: CASSSSGGGRYNEQFF. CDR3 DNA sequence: TGTGCCAGCAGTTCCAGTGGGGGCGGGAGGTACAATGAGCAGTTCTTC.